The 7 T cell receptor beta chains below come from one sample, sequenced in a study of human T cells and chemical hapten exposure (dated by TCRdb to about 2021). Library preparation was by RACE. Sequencing used a NextSeq 500. TCRdb trimmed public reads at Q25 via fastp, called clones via MiXCR and kept in-frame beta chains. Rows with a matching CDR3 protein are joined into one entry that keeps the most common DNA and genes. This sample gives around 200,000 distinct CDR3 sequences in total; approximately 24% of them show up just once. Of the sample, 2% to 2.5% is held by the ten largest clones. According to the study, the label for this sample's time point signals: patch test 3, about 24 weeks after DPC sensitization. The treatment or condition label corresponds to: therapeutic diphenylcyclopropenone sensitization with weekly scalp DPC. The specimen was whole blood, collected in connection with sensitization to the hapten diphenylcyclopropenone (DPC). These receptors were obtained from a woman aged 40 to 55 with alopecia areata. Some clones in this sample may be carry-over from other donors' samples.

The CDR3, as DNA: TGTGCCAGCAGCTCCTTTGATACCGGAAACACCATATATTTT. Amino acids: CASSSFDTGNTIYF. This sequence joins TRBV7-9 and TRBJ1-3, with unresolved D. The V gene lost 4 bases and the J gene lost 4 bases, with 11 bases spanning the gap. The germline V gene has CDR1 SEHNR and CDR2 FQNEAQ (reference sequence). The CDR3 loop spans 14 amino acids. The entire variable domain, with the rest obtained from reference TRBV7-9 and TRBJ1-3, is as follows: DTGVSQNPRHKITKRGQNVTFRCDPISEHNRLYWYRQTLGQGPEFLTYFQNEAQLEKSRLLSDRFSAERPKGSFSTLEIQRTEQGDSAMYLCASSSFDTGNTIYFGEGSWLTVV.

This clonotype has just a few counts. The rearrangement uses TRBV7-6 and TRBJ1-1, with TRBD1 matching 8 bases. CDR1 is SGHVS and CDR2 is FNYEAQ in the germline V gene. Germline trimming cut 5 bases from V and 9 bases from J; bases unmatched to any gene: 26. This CDR3 is built from 19 residues. The CDR3 nucleotides read TGTGCCAGCAGCCCCGTCGACGAGTCGATTGCGGCAGGGGGCGAAAAAGCTTTCTTT. Its translation: CASSPVDESIAAGGEKAFF.

The rearrangement uses TRBV3-1 and TRBJ2-5; tentatively, D is TRBD1 or TRBD2 (5 bases each). The CDR3 spans 14 residues. Germline V gene sequence: CDR1 LGHDT, CDR2 YNNKEL (reference sequence). The V and J ends lost 4 bases and 5 bases respectively, with 14 bases between them. The CDR3 loop reads CASSRGTSLETQYF. For the CDR3, the DNA is TGTGCCAGCAGCCGTGGGACCAGCCTTGAGACCCAGTACTTC.

This clonotype was counted a few times. The gene calls are TRBV4-2 and TRBJ2-7, with a weak D call TRBD1 (5 bases). CDR1 is LGHNA, CDR2 YNFKEQ, per germline. V was shortened by 0 bases and J by 8 bases, with 14 bases between the two germline ends. The CDR3 length is 14 residues. As DNA, the CDR3 is TGTGCCAGCAGCCAAGATCTCCCTGGACACAAGCAGTACTTC. It codes for CASSQDLPGHKQYF.

The V gene is TRBV29-1, the J gene TRBJ1-1; no definite D call. Trimming cost V 2 bases and J 4 bases, with 14 bases left between them. The CDR3 runs to 14 residues. The V gene's germline CDR1 is SQVTM and CDR2 ANQGSEA. CDR3 in DNA: TGCAGCGTTGAAAGAGGACTACGGGGCACTGAAGCTTTCTTT. Translating gives CSVERGLRGTEAFF. The full variable domain, completed using reference TRBV29-1 and TRBJ1-1, is SAVISQKPSRDICQRGTSLTIQCQVDSQVTMMFWYRQQPGQSLTLIATANQGSEATYESGFVIDKFPISRPNLTFSTLTVSNMSPEDSSIYLCSVERGLRGTEAFFGQGTRLTVV.

This clonotype has more than one count but fewer than ten. The chain links TRBV20-1 to TRBJ1-1, with D perhaps TRBD1 (6 bases). The CDR3 consists of 13 residues. Germline-derived CDR1 and CDR2 are DFQATT and SNEGSKA (reference sequence). V lost 5 bases and J lost 4, with 14 bases in between. Here the CDR3 reads CSAQGQSGTEAFF. Written as DNA, the CDR3 is TGCAGTGCTCAAGGACAGTCGGGCACTGAAGCTTTCTTT.

The gene calls are TRBV3-1 and TRBJ2-2; D is ambiguous. This CDR3 is 11 amino acids long. Germline V gene lookup returns CDR1 LGHDT and CDR2 YNNKEL (reference sequence). Trimming stripped 8 bases from V and 4 bases from J, with 5 bases between. In nucleotides, the CDR3 is TGTGCCAGCCAGCTCACCGGGGAGCTGTTTTTT. It yields the protein CASQLTGELFF.